A selection of T cell receptor beta chains follows, all from one sample in a study of read filtering for tumor transcriptome and immune sequencing. TCRdb used MiXCR to reprocess the reads, holding one entry per CDR3 protein. This sample yields around 26,000 distinct CDR3 sequences, of which roughly 14% are seen a single time; about 41% belongs to the top ten. Material: a population of CD138-negative cells sorted from bone marrow. The receptors shown here come from a donor aged 40 or older with multiple myeloma. CDR3s include the opening cysteine and the closing phenylalanine or tryptophan. The D gene is left open where the match is weak. Where a row states a size, it is once, few, many or the class of an expanded clone; other rows omit it.

cdr3_length	clone_size	j_call	v_call	d_call	cdr3_aa	cdr3_nt
15	many	TRBJ1-1	TRBV19	NA	CASSIGRTLNTEAFF	TGTGCCAGTAGTATAGGCAGGACACTGAACACTGAAGCTTTCTTT
14	many	TRBJ2-2	TRBV6-5	NA	CASRNRPNTGELFF	TGTGCCAGCAGAAACAGACCGAACACCGGGGAGCTGTTTTTT
18	many	TRBJ2-2	TRBV6-2/TRBV6-3	TRBD2	CASSSGLAGGWSTGELFF	TGTGCCAGCAGTTCGGGACTAGCGGGAGGATGGAGCACCGGGGAGCTGTTTTTT
15	NA	TRBJ2-5	TRBV7-9	NA	CASSGTEGYQETQYF	TGTGCCAGCAGCGGCACGGAAGGGTACCAAGAGACCCAGTACTTC
15	many	TRBJ1-1	TRBV2	TRBD1	CASSEASRGTDEAFF	TGTGCCAGCAGTGAAGCAAGCCGAGGGACAGACGAAGCTTTCTTT
14	NA	TRBJ1-4	TRBV5-1	TRBD1	CASSLGQGFEELFF	TGCGCCAGCAGCTTGGGACAGGGGTTTGAAGAACTGTTTTTT
15	many	TRBJ1-5	TRBV19	TRBD1	CASSSGTGDNQPQHF	TGTGCCAGTAGTAGCGGGACAGGAGACAATCAGCCCCAGCATTTT
15	many	TRBJ2-2	TRBV4-2	NA	CASSRPSSNTGELFF	TGTGCCAGCAGCCGCCCCTCTTCGAACACCGGGGAGCTGTTTTTT
15	many	TRBJ2-1	TRBV11-2	TRBD2	CASSQGGSSYNEQFF	TGTGCCAGCAGCCAGGGCGGGAGCTCCTACAATGAGCAGTTCTTC
15	many	TRBJ2-1	TRBV12-5	NA	CASGPDPPGYNEQFF	TGTGCTAGTGGTCCCGACCCCCCAGGTTACAATGAGCAGTTCTTC
14	many	TRBJ1-6	TRBV10-1	NA	CASSQGQENSPLHF	TGCGCCAGCAGCCAGGGACAAGAAAATTCACCCCTCCACTTT
16	NA	TRBJ2-1	TRBV20-1	TRBD2	CSAKIAGGTIQNGQFF	TGCAGTGCTAAGATAGCCGGGGGGACTATCCAGAATGGGCAGTTCTTC
11	NA	TRBJ1-2	TRBV29-1	NA	CSVPQDRSYTF	TGCAGCGTTCCCCAGGACAGAAGCTACACCTTC
13	many	TRBJ1-4	TRBV29-1	NA	CTASPSMGEKLFF	TGCACCGCGTCGCCCTCAATGGGGGAAAAACTGTTTTTT
15	many	TRBJ1-1	TRBV20-1	NA	CSARARAGWDTEAFF	TGCAGTGCTAGAGCTCGAGCGGGGTGGGACACTGAAGCTTTCTTT
16	NA	TRBJ2-5	TRBV7-3	NA	CASSLYPIPLSETLYF	TGTGCCAGCAGCTTATATCCTATTCCCTTATCCGAGACCCTGTACTTC
15	many	TRBJ1-5	TRBV29-1	NA	CSVGRESYSNQPQHF	TGCAGCGTTGGCAGGGAGTCCTATAGCAATCAGCCCCAGCATTTT
17	many	TRBJ2-1	TRBV11-2	TRBD1	CASRFPHDRDRVDEQFF	TGTGCCAGCAGATTCCCCCACGACCGGGACAGGGTCGATGAGCAGTTCTTC
18	many	TRBJ2-2	TRBV3-1	TRBD2	CASSLLGVLAPNTGELFF	TGTGCCAGCAGCCTATTAGGGGTACTAGCGCCGAACACCGGGGAGCTGTTTTTT
14	many	TRBJ2-1	TRBV11-3	NA	CASSLFQGEGEQFF	TGTGCCAGCAGCTTATTTCAGGGGGAGGGTGAGCAGTTCTTC
11	many	TRBJ2-3	TRBV28	TRBD2	CATGEGNTQYF	TGTGCCACCGGGGAGGGAAATACGCAGTATTTT
15	many	TRBJ1-4	TRBV13	NA	CASSLGVPPREKLFF	TGTGCCAGCAGCCTCGGGGTCCCTCCGCGTGAAAAACTGTTTTTT
14	many	TRBJ2-1	TRBV7-9	NA	CASSHTGKYNEQFF	TGTGCCAGCAGCCATACCGGGAAATACAATGAGCAGTTCTTC
13	NA	TRBJ2-1	TRBV5-6	NA	CASSWGTVNEQFF	TGTGCCAGCAGCTGGGGGACGGTCAATGAGCAGTTCTTC
16	many	TRBJ2-1	TRBV20-1	NA	CSARMLAERVGGEQFF	TGCAGTGCTAGAATGTTAGCGGAACGGGTAGGCGGTGAGCAGTTCTTC
13	many	TRBJ2-7	TRBV5-1	NA	CASRGTASYEQYF	TGCGCCAGCAGGGGAACAGCCTCCTACGAGCAGTACTTC
14	many	TRBJ1-5	TRBV18	NA	CASSPGSSNQPQHF	TGTGCCAGCTCACCAGGGTCTAGCAATCAGCCCCAGCATTTT
15	many	TRBJ2-7	TRBV11-2	TRBD2	CASTATSGPAAEQYF	TGTGCCAGCACCGCGACTAGCGGCCCCGCGGCCGAGCAGTACTTC
18	many	TRBJ2-1	TRBV20-1	TRBD2	CSARGGTSGRVSYNEQFF	TGCAGTGCTAGAGGGGGGACTAGCGGGAGAGTATCCTACAATGAGCAGTTCTTC
16	many	TRBJ2-5	TRBV6-2/TRBV6-3	NA	CASTNPGPPSGETQYF	TGTGCCAGCACCAATCCGGGACCCCCTTCGGGAGAGACCCAGTACTTC
16	many	TRBJ2-7	TRBV4-1	NA	CASSQDMGLGIYEQYF	TGCGCCAGCAGCCAAGATATGGGCTTGGGGATCTACGAGCAGTACTTC
12	many	TRBJ2-4	TRBV20-1	NA	CSARLQQNIQYF	TGCAGTGCTAGATTACAGCAAAACATTCAGTACTTC
13	many	TRBJ2-7	TRBV6-6	TRBD2	CASSLAGGREQYF	TGTGCCAGCAGTCTAGCGGGAGGGAGGGAGCAGTACTTC
14	few	TRBJ2-7	TRBV5-1	NA	CASGAGITRGEQYF	TGCGCCAGCGGTGCGGGGATTACTAGGGGAGAGCAGTACTTC
18	many	TRBJ2-3	TRBV2	TRBD2	CASSGPLLAGETTDTQYF	TGTGCCAGCAGTGGTCCCCTCCTAGCGGGAGAGACCACAGATACGCAGTATTTT
14	many	TRBJ1-1	TRBV5-1	NA	CASSGGGVNTEAFF	TGCGCCAGCAGCGGGGGAGGGGTGAACACTGAAGCTTTCTTT
12	large	TRBJ2-1	TRBV20-1	NA	CSARDYYNEQFF	TGCAGTGCTAGAGACTATTACAATGAGCAGTTCTTC
14	many	TRBJ2-1	TRBV7-9	NA	CASSVRLAYNEQFF	TGTGCCAGCAGCGTACGACTAGCCTACAATGAGCAGTTCTTC
16	many	TRBJ2-7	TRBV18	NA	CASSPFEGLGQYEQYF	TGTGCCAGCTCACCCTTCGAGGGACTGGGACAATACGAGCAGTACTTC
19	many	TRBJ1-5	TRBV28	NA	CASRPAARGPPYSNQPQHF	TGTGCCAGCAGGCCCGCGGCCAGGGGCCCTCCGTATAGCAATCAGCCCCAGCATTTT
15	many	TRBJ1-4	TRBV20-1	NA	CSANPTTGINEKLFF	TGCAGTGCAAATCCGACGACGGGAATTAATGAAAAACTGTTTTTT
13	many	TRBJ2-7	TRBV5-1	NA	CASSPTGIYEQYF	TGCGCCAGCAGCCCGACAGGTATCTACGAGCAGTACTTC
11	many	TRBJ2-5	TRBV14	NA	CASSQEETQYF	TGTGCCAGCAGCCAAGAAGAGACCCAGTACTTC
12	many	TRBJ1-4	TRBV20-1	NA	CSARDQGEKLFF	TGCAGTGCTAGAGATCAGGGAGAAAAACTGTTTTTT
14	many	TRBJ1-5	TRBV29-1	TRBD1	CSEGTGGDNQPQHF	TGCAGCGAAGGGACAGGGGGAGACAATCAGCCCCAGCATTTT
16	many	TRBJ1-1	TRBV12-3/TRBV12-4	TRBD1	CASSPGQGARNTEAFF	TGTGCCAGCAGTCCCGGACAGGGGGCACGGAACACTGAAGCTTTCTTT
14	many	TRBJ2-1	TRBV6-4	NA	CASSALILYNEQFF	TGTGCCAGCAGTGCCCTGATCTTATACAATGAGCAGTTCTTC
14	many	TRBJ2-7	TRBV3-1	TRBD2	CASSPSGLSYEQYF	TGTGCCAGCAGCCCTAGCGGTCTCTCCTACGAGCAGTACTTC
15	many	TRBJ2-1	TRBV24-1	NA	CATSDPRDPRNEQFF	TGTGCCACCAGTGATCCCCGGGACCCTCGCAATGAGCAGTTCTTC
13	many	TRBJ2-7	TRBV27	NA	CASSLSRTAEQYF	TGTGCCAGCAGTTTATCAAGGACAGCAGAGCAGTACTTC
14	many	TRBJ1-1	TRBV4-1	NA	CASSQEAGRTEAFF	TGCGCCAGCAGCCAAGAGGCGGGACGCACTGAAGCTTTCTTT
16	many	TRBJ2-1	TRBV5-1	TRBD1	CASSLADSGGWNEQFF	TGCGCCAGCAGCTTGGCTGACTCAGGGGGCTGGAATGAGCAGTTCTTC
15	many	TRBJ2-2	TRBV18	TRBD1	CASSPGQANTGELFF	TGTGCCAGCTCACCCGGACAGGCGAACACCGGGGAGCTGTTTTTT
13	NA	TRBJ2-7	TRBV20-1	TRBD2	CGARGLAVYEQYF	TGCGGTGCCAGAGGACTAGCGGTATACGAGCAGTACTTC
14	many	TRBJ2-5	TRBV19	TRBD1	CASSGQGAGETQYF	TGTGCCAGTAGCGGACAGGGGGCAGGGGAGACCCAGTACTTC
15	many	TRBJ2-7	TRBV18	TRBD1	CASSAGGTGGLEQYF	TGTGCCAGCTCGGCAGGGGGGACAGGGGGCCTCGAGCAGTACTTC
14	NA	TRBJ1-1	TRBV27	NA	CASSSFTENTEAFF	TGTGCCAGCAGTTCGTTCACCGAGAACACTGAAGCTTTCTTT
13	many	TRBJ2-7	TRBV7-6	NA	CASSLAQGYEQYF	TGTGCCAGCAGCTTGGCACAAGGCTACGAGCAGTACTTC
13	NA	TRBJ2-2	TRBV7-6	NA	CASSSFLPGELFF	TGTGCCAGCAGCTCCTTTCTGCCCGGGGAGCTGTTTTTT
14	NA	TRBJ1-1	TRBV5-1	TRBD1	CASSETGGRTGAFF	TGCGCCAGCAGCGAGACAGGGGGCAGGACTGGAGCTTTCTTT